Following are 15 T cell receptor beta chains from one sample sequenced in a study of cytomegalovirus exposure and HLA in healthy donors. Primers for the PCR totalled 60 Vbeta and 13 Jbeta. Profiled with immunoSEQ multiplex PCR; TCRdb holds only in-frame clones, not every one. The sample has roughly 100,000 clones, roughly 71% seen once; the top ten hold approximately 10%. Sample: PBMCs. These receptors came from a man aged 40-49 years in good health and CMV-seropositive.

V usage is TRBV6-1 and J usage is TRBJ2-2, with 7 positions matching TRBD1. CDR3 length: 15 amino acids. Germline V gives CDR1 MNHNS, CDR2 SASEGT. Unmatched junction bases numbered 6, after V lost 4 bases and J lost 4 bases. DNA for the CDR3: TGTGCCAGCAGTGGGGTACAGGGGATCACCGGGGAGCTGTTTTTT. Its protein is CASSGVQGITGELFF.

The chain employs TRBV6-5 and TRBJ1-1; D perhaps matches TRBD1 (5 bases). The germline V gene encodes CDR1 MNHEY and CDR2 SVGAGI. The CDR3 loop spans 14 amino acids. V dropped 8 bases and J dropped 5 bases, with 18 bases sitting between them. The CDR3 DNA is TGTGCCAGCCAGTTAGGCCCCGGGGGGACTGAAGCTTTCTTT. Its translation: CASQLGPGGTEAFF.

This clone came up once. The chain has TRBV5-6 and TRBJ1-2; D ambiguous. The CDR3 has 16 amino acids. In germline, CDR1 is SGHDT, CDR2 YYEEEE. Trimming took off 0 bases at V and 2 bases at J, with 14 bases between the two ends. The CDR3 DNA follows: TGTGCCAGCAGCTTGGCGGAGGTTTGGGCAAACTATGGCTACACCTTC. Translation: CASSLAEVWANYGYTF.

The chain employs TRBV7-2 and TRBJ2-1, with a tentative D call TRBD2 (6 bases). Germline V lookup: CDR1 SGHTA, CDR2 FQGNSA. CDR3 length: 16 residues. Trimming cost V 5 bases and J 0 bases, with 14 bases left between them. DNA for the CDR3: TGTGCCAGCAGCCGCGGGACTCGCAGCTCCTACAATGAGCAGTTCTTC. It specifies CASSRGTRSSYNEQFF.

The V call is TRBV29-1, the J call TRBJ2-5, with 10 bases fitting TRBD2. The CDR3 sequence is 14 residues long. Per germline, CDR1 SQVTM and CDR2 ANQGSEA. V lost 8 bases to trimming and J lost 5 bases; unmatched junction nucleotides: 11. CDR3 region: CSTGRLAGRETQYF. The CDR3 DNA is TGCAGCACGGGGAGACTAGCGGGCCGGGAGACCCAGTACTTC.

This chain connects TRBV6-6 to TRBJ2-7; the match to TRBD2 covers 9 bases. Germline V gives CDR1 MNHNY, CDR2 SVGAGI (reference sequence). The CDR3 extends over 16 amino acids. The V gene end was trimmed by 2 bases and the J gene end by 0 bases; junction bases not matched to a gene: 5. CDR3 in DNA: TGTGCCAGCAGTTACACCACTAGCGGGCTCTCCTACGAGCAGTACGTC. As protein: CASSYTTSGLSYEQYV.

This clone was picked up a small number of times. The CDR3, as DNA: TGCGCCAGCAGCCAACGGCAGGGAGGCTACAATGAGCAGTTCTTC. Translation: CASSQRQGGYNEQFF. The chain has TRBV4-1 and TRBJ2-1; a possible D gene is TRBD2 (6 bases). Germline V gene data show CDR1 as MGHRA and CDR2 as YSYEKL. The ends were cut back, 2 bases at V and 3 bases at J, with 11 bases in the middle. This CDR3 has 15 residues.

As regards this clone: Without the conserved terminal phenylalanine or tryptophan, this CDR3 likely stems from a read error. Because the CDR3's place on the DNA is in doubt, the DNA is left out and the CDR3 is given as listed by TCRdb. The chain carries TRBV5-3 and TRBJ2-3; the DNA was not compared with TRBD2, the D call given in the table. TRBV5-3 is an ORF for which the function is uncertain. The CDR3 is 11 residues long, counting both termini. CDR3 sequence: CARRPSGRVLI.

For this clone: The conserved closing phenylalanine or tryptophan is absent in this CDR3, likely reflecting a read error. No DNA is shown, since the ends of the CDR3 on it are uncertain; the CDR3 is the one TCRdb lists. The V gene is TRBV12-5, the J gene TRBJ2-7; the DNA was not compared with TRBD2, the D call given in the table. The germline CDR1 and CDR2 sequences are LGHNT and FRNRAP. Counting both end residues, the CDR3 totals 14 amino acids. CDR3 sequence: CASGSPPEAGGPSL.

The chain joins TRBV6-5 to TRBJ1-5; 10 bases map to TRBD1. With 5 bases clipped from V and 7 bases from J, the junction kept 8 bases outside the gene matches. Germline values: CDR1 MNHEY, CDR2 SVGAGI. The CDR3 spans 15 residues. CDR3 region: CASSKTGGAWQPQHF. CDR3 DNA sequence: TGTGCCAGCAGTAAGACAGGGGGCGCGTGGCAGCCCCAGCATTTT.

The chain joins TRBV7-9 to TRBJ1-2, with TRBD1 matching 8 bases. V dropped 6 bases and J dropped 2; count of bases not matched to a gene: 17. From germline, CDR1 is SEHNR and CDR2 FQNEAQ (reference sequence). This CDR3 is built from 18 residues. CDR3 in amino acids: CASRPKTGDRRPNYGYTF. The CDR3, as DNA: TGTGCCAGCAGACCCAAGACAGGGGACCGGAGGCCGAACTATGGCTACACCTTC.

The V call is TRBV10-2, the J call TRBJ1-1; D not certain. The germline V gene encodes CDR1 WSHSY and CDR2 SAAADI. The CDR3 length is 16 residues. Deletions cut 7 bases from V and 5 bases from J, with 23 bases between. The CDR3 spells CASTQSGFGGGTEAFF. The CDR3 region has the DNA TGCGCCAGCACCCAATCCGGGTTCGGTGGAGGGACTGAAGCTTTCTTT.

The chain has TRBV11-2 and TRBJ2-3; D call uncertain. The CDR3 has 15 residues. Germline V gene data show CDR1 as SGHAT and CDR2 as FQNNGV. V gave up 7 bases and J gave up 0 bases, with 14 bases separating them. As DNA, the CDR3 is TGTGCCAGCAACAGCCCCACCGGCAGCACAGATACGCAGTATTTT. Residues: CASNSPTGSTDTQYF.

This chain connects TRBV19 to TRBJ1-2; D is unclear. This CDR3 is built from 13 residues. Per the germline V gene, CDR1 is LNHDA and CDR2 is SQIVND (reference sequence). Deletions cut 7 bases from V and 3 bases from J, with 12 bases between. The CDR3 DNA reads TGTGCCAGTAAACTAGTATCCGACTATGGCTACACCTTC. It is translated as CASKLVSDYGYTF.

The CDR3 DNA reads TGTGCCAGCAGCGAGGGACAGCCGGGGGGAAACACCATATATTTT. Translated, it gives CASSEGQPGGNTIYF. The chain couples TRBV9 to TRBJ1-3; TRBD1 agrees at 7 bases. The CDR3 runs to 15 residues. V was clipped by 3 bases and J by 4 bases; unmatched bases: 7. The germline V gene encodes CDR1 SGDLS and CDR2 YYNGEE.